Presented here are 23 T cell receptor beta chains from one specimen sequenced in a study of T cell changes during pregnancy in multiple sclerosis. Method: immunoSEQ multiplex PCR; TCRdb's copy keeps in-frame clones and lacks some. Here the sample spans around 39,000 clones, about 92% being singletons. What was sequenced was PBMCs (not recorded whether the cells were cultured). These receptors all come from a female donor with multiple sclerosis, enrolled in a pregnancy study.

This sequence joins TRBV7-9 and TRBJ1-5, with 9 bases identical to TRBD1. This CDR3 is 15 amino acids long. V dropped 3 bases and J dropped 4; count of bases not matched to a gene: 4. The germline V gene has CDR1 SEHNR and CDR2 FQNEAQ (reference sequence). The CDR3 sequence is CASSLGQGVNQPQHF. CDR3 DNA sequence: TGTGCCAGCAGCTTGGGACAGGGTGTAAATCAGCCCCAGCATTTT.

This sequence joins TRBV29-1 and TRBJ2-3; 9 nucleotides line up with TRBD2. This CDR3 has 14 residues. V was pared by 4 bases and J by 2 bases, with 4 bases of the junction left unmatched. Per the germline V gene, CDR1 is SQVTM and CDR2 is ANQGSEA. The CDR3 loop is CSVVVAGATDTQYF. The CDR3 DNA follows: TGCAGCGTTGTCGTAGCGGGGGCCACAGATACGCAGTATTTT.

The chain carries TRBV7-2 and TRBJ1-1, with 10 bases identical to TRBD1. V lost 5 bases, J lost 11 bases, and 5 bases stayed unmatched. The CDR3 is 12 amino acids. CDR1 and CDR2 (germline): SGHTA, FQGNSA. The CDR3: CASSTGQGGAFF. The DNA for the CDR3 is TGTGCCAGCAGCACCGGACAGGGGGGGGCTTTCTTT.

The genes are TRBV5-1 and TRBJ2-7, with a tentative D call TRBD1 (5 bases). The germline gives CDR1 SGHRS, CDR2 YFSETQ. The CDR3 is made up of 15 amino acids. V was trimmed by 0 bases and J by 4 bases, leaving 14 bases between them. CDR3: CASSLAAQGNYEQYF. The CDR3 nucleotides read TGCGCCAGCAGCTTGGCCGCGCAGGGAAATTACGAGCAGTACTTC.

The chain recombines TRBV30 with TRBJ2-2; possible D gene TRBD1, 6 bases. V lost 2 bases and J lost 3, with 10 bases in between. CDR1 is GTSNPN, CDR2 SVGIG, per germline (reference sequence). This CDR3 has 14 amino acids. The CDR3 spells CAWSLGAYTGELFF. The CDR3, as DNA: TGTGCCTGGAGTCTGGGGGCATACACCGGGGAGCTGTTTTTT.

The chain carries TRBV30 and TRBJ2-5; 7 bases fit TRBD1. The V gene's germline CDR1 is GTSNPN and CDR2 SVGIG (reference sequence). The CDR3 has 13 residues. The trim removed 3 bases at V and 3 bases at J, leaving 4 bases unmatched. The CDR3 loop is CAWSPGQKETQYF. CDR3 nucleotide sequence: TGTGCCTGGAGCCCGGGACAGAAAGAGACCCAGTACTTC.

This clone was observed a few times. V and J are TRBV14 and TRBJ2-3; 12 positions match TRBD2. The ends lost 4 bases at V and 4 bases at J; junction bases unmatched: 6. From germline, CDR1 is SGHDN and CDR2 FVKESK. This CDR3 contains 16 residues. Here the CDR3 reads CASSLQTSGRSDTQYF. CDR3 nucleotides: TGTGCCAGCAGCCTTCAGACTAGCGGGAGATCAGATACGCAGTATTTT.

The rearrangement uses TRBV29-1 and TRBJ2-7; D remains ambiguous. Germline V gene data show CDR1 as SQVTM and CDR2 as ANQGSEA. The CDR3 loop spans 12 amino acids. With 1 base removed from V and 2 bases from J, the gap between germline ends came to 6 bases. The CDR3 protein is CSVEGKTYEQYF. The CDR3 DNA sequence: TGCAGCGTTGAAGGCAAGACCTACGAGCAGTACTTC.

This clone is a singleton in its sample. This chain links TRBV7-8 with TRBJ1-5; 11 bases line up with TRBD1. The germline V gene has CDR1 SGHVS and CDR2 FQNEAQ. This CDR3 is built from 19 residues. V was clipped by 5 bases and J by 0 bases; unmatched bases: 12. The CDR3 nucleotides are TGTGCCAGCAGCGACCCTCCGGGGACAGGGGGGTCTAGCAATCAGCCCCAGCATTTT. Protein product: CASSDPPGTGGSSNQPQHF. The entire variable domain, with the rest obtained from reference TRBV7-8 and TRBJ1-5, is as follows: GAGVSQSPRYKVAKRGQDVALRCDPISGHVSLFWYQQALGQGPEFLTYFQNEAQLDKSGLPSDRFFAERPEGSVSTLKIQRTQQEDSAVYLCASSDPPGTGGSSNQPQHFGDGTRLSIL.

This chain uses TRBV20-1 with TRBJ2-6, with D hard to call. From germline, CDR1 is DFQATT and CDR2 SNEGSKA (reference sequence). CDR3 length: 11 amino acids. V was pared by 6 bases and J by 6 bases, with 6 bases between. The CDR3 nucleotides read TGCAGTGCCGCCACGGCCAACGTCCTGACTTTC. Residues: CSAATANVLTF.

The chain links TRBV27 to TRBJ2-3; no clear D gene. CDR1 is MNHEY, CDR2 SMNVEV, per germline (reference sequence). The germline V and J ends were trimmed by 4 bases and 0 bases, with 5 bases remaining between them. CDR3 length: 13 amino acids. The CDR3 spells CASSSPSTDTQYF. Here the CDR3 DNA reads TGTGCCAGCAGTTCCCCGAGCACAGATACGCAGTATTTT.

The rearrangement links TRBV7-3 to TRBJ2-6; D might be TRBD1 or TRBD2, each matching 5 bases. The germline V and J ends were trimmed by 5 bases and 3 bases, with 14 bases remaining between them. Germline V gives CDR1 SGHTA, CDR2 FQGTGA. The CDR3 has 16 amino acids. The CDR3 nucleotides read TGTGCCAGCAGCCCGAATTGGGGGAGTGGGGCCAACGTCCTGACTTTC. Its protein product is CASSPNWGSGANVLTF.

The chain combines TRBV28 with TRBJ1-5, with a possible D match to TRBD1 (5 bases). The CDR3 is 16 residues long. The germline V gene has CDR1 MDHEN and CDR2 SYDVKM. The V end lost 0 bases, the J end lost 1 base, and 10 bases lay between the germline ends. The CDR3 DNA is TGTGCCAGCAGTTTATGGGGGGGAGAGAGCAATCAGCCCCAGCATTTT. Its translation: CASSLWGGESNQPQHF.

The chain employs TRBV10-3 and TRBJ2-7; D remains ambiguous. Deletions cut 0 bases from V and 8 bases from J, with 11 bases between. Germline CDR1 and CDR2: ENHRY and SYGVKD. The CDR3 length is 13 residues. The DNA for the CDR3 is TGTGCCATCAGTGAGTCTGCCGTAGCCCAGCAGTACTTC. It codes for CAISESAVAQQYF.

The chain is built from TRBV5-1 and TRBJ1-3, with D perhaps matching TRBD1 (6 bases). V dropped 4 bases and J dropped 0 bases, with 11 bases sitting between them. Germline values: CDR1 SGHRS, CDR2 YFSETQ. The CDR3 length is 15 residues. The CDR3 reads CASSDDRSSGNTIYF. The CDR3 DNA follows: TGCGCCAGCAGCGACGACAGGAGCTCTGGAAACACCATATATTTT. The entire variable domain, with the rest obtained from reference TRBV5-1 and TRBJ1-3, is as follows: KAGVTQTPRYLIKTRGQQVTLSCSPISGHRSVSWYQQTPGQGLQFLFEYFSETQRNKGNFPGRFSGRQFSNSRSEMNVSTLELGDSALYLCASSDDRSSGNTIYFGEGSWLTVV.

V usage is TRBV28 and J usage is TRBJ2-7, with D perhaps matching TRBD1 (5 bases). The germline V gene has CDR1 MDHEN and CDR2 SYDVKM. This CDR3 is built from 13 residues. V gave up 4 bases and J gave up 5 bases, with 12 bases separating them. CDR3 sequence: CASSSQGTDEQYF. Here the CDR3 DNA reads TGTGCCAGCAGTTCCCAGGGAACGGACGAGCAGTACTTC.

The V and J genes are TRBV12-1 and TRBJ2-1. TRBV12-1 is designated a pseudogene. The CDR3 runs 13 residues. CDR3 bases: TGTGCCAGCAGCTTTGGGCAGCACAATGAGCAGTTCTTC. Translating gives CASSFGQHNEQFF.

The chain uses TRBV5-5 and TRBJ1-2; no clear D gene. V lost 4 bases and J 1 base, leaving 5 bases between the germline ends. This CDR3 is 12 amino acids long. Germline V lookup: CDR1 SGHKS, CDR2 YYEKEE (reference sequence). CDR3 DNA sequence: TGTGCCAGCAGCCCAGATAACTATGGCTACACCTTC. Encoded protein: CASSPDNYGYTF. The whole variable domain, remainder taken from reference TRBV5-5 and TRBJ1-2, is DAGVTQSPTHLIKTRGQQVTLRCSPISGHKSVSWYQQVLGQGPQFIFQYYEKEERGRGNFPDRFSARQFPNYSSELNVNALLLGDSALYLCASSPDNYGYTFGSGTRLTVV.

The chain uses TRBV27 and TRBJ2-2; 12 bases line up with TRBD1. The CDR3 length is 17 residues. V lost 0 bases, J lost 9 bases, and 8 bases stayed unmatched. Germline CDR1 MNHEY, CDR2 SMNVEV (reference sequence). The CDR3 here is CASSLSWGDRGLWELFF. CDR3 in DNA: TGTGCCAGCAGTTTATCGTGGGGGGACAGGGGGCTATGGGAGCTGTTTTTT.

The CDR3 DNA sequence: TGTGCCATCAGTGAGTCGAAGTCCTGGGGAGCGGGAGAAGAGCAGTACTTC. The encoded protein is CAISESKSWGAGEEQYF. The chain is built from TRBV10-3 and TRBJ2-7; TRBD2 agrees at 8 bases. The CDR3 is made up of 17 amino acids. Looked up from germline, CDR1 is ENHRY and CDR2 is SYGVKD. V lost 0 bases and J lost 7; bases outside the gene matches: 14.

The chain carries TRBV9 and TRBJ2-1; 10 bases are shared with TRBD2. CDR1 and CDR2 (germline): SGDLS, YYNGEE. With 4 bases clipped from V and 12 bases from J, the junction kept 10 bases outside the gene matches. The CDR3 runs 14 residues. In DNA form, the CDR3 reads TGTGCCAGCAGCTCCCGTACTAGCGGGATAGGGCAGTTCTTC. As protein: CASSSRTSGIGQFF.

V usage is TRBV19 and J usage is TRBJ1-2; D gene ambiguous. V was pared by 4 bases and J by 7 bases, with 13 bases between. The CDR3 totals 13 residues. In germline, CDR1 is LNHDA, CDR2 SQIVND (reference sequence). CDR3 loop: CASSTLILSGYTF. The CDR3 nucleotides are TGTGCCAGTAGTACCCTAATTTTAAGTGGCTACACCTTC.

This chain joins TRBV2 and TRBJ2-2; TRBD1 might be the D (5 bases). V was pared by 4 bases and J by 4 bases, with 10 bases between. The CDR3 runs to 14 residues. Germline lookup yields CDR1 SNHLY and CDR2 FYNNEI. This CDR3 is CASSVGQPTGELFF. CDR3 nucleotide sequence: TGTGCCAGCAGTGTGGGGCAGCCCACCGGGGAGCTGTTTTTT. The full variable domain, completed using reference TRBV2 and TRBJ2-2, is EPEVTQTPSHQVTQMGQEVILRCVPISNHLYFYWYRQILGQKVEFLVSFYNNEISEKSEIFDDQFSVERPDGSNFTLKIRSTKLEDSAMYFCASSVGQPTGELFFGEGSRLTVL.